The 17 T cell receptor beta chains given below trace back to one sample, sequenced in a study of blood T cell repertoires in COVID-19. Data came from immunoSEQ multiplex PCR; TCRdb stores just in-frame clones and leaves some out. Among about 130,000 clones, 80% to 90% were seen once, and the ten largest hold more than 3.5%. The specimen was peripheral blood. The origin of the receptors is a woman aged 55-70 years with acute or convalescent COVID-19.

This clone was recorded only once. The chain employs TRBV18 and TRBJ1-2; TRBD1 matches at 12 bases. Germline CDR1 and CDR2: KGHSH and LQKENI. The V and J ends lost 2 bases and 8 bases, in that order; junction bases with no gene match: 6. The CDR3 totals 15 residues. The CDR3 region is CASSPWGQGADGYTF. The CDR3 coding sequence is TGTGCCAGCTCACCATGGGGACAGGGGGCGGACGGCTACACCTTC.

Comment on this clone: The germline gene is not matched at one end of the junction; a read error may be the cause. Other nucleotide sequences from this sample produce the same CDR3. The rearrangement uses TRBV24-1 and TRBJ2-2, with D possibly being TRBD2 (6 bases). Per germline, CDR1 KGHDR and CDR2 SFDVKD. This CDR3 is built from 17 residues. For the CDR3, the DNA is TGTGCTACCAGTGATTTGCTAGGACGTTCGGAGGGCGGGGAGCTGTTTTTT. Amino acid sequence: CATSDLLGRSEGGELFF.

The chain uses TRBV19 and TRBJ1-1, with 8 positions matching TRBD1. Germline V gene lookup returns CDR1 LNHDA and CDR2 SQIVND (reference sequence). The CDR3 consists of 14 residues. V dropped 4 bases and J dropped 0; count of bases not matched to a gene: 1. Here the CDR3 DNA reads TGTGCCAGTAGTAACAGGGGGATGAACACTGAAGCTTTCTTT. Its translation: CASSNRGMNTEAFF.

The CDR3 nucleotides read TGTGCCACCCCAAATTCCGGGACTTGGGATACGGGTGGCTACACCTTC. Its translation: CATPNSGTWDTGGYTF. The rearrangement joins TRBV10-3 to TRBJ1-2, with D maybe TRBD1 (5 bases). The germline gives CDR1 ENHRY, CDR2 SYGVKD. There are 16 residues in the CDR3. Trimming removed 10 bases from V and 7 bases from J, with 28 bases in between.

The chain recombines TRBV7-9 with TRBJ2-5; the D gene is possibly TRBD2 (5 bases). The V end was cut by 7 bases, the J end by 4 bases, with 7 bases between. CDR1 SEHNR and CDR2 FQNEAQ come from the germline V gene (reference sequence). The CDR3 is 11 amino acids. The CDR3 region has the DNA TGTGCCAGCATTGAGGGAGAGACCCAGTACTTC. Residues: CASIEGETQYF.

J is TRBJ1-1 and V is TRBV5-8, with TRBD1 as a possible D gene (5 bases). CDR3 length equals 15 residues. Germline CDR1 reads SGHTS; CDR2 reads YDEGEE. V shed 1 base and J shed 0 bases, with 10 bases lying between them. CDR3 coding DNA: TGTGCCAGCAGCTTGTCGGTCAGGGTGAACACTGAAGCTTTCTTT. It codes for CASSLSVRVNTEAFF.

The rearrangement uses TRBV15 and TRBJ2-1, with D uncertain. Germline V gene lookup returns CDR1 LNHNV and CDR2 YYDKDF (reference sequence). This CDR3 is built from 17 residues. Between the trimmed V and J ends, which lost 0 bases and 4 bases, there was a span of 16 bases. The CDR3 protein is CATSRDLGPLRYNEQFF. The CDR3 coding sequence is TGTGCCACCAGCAGAGATCTTGGCCCGCTGCGGTACAATGAGCAGTTCTTC.

The genes are TRBV6-5 and TRBJ2-1; 11 positions match TRBD2. Germline lookup yields CDR1 MNHEY and CDR2 SVGAGI. The CDR3 spans 15 residues. Unmatched junction bases numbered 5, after V lost 4 bases and J lost 6 bases. CDR3: CASSSTSGKGNEQFF. The CDR3 DNA follows: TGTGCCAGCAGTTCGACTAGCGGGAAGGGCAATGAGCAGTTCTTC.

This clone was observed a few times. In DNA form, the CDR3 reads TGTGCCAGCAGTCTAGGGACAGGGGGCAATCAGCCCCAGCATTTT. Translating it yields CASSLGTGGNQPQHF. The V and J genes are TRBV7-9 and TRBJ1-5; TRBD1 agrees at 10 bases. With V trimmed by 6 bases and J by 2 bases, 4 bases remained unmatched. From germline, CDR1 is SEHNR and CDR2 FQNEAQ (reference sequence). This CDR3 region has 15 residues.

This chain joins TRBV2 and TRBJ2-1; weak D call: TRBD2 (5 bases). Germline V gene sequence: CDR1 SNHLY, CDR2 FYNNEI. Trimming shortened V by 3 bases and J by 7 bases, and 16 bases separated the two germline ends. There are 15 residues in the CDR3. CDR3: CASSEEEVGLNEQFF. CDR3 in DNA: TGTGCCAGCAGTGAGGAGGAGGTAGGGTTGAATGAGCAGTTCTTC.

The chain joins TRBV28 to TRBJ1-5; a possible D gene is TRBD1 (5 bases). CDR3 size: 13 residues. V lost 8 bases to trimming and J lost 6 bases, with 14 bases between them. Per germline, CDR1 MDHEN and CDR2 SYDVKM. The DNA of the CDR3 is TGTGCCAGCGGGCAGGGAAACGTTCAGCCCCAGCATTTT. The encoded protein is CASGQGNVQPQHF.

This clone appeared a few times. The chain uses TRBV7-9 and TRBJ2-1; D unclear. V was shortened by 1 base and J by 0 bases, with 7 bases between the two germline ends. This CDR3 contains 15 residues. Germline V gene sequence: CDR1 SEHNR, CDR2 FQNEAQ (reference sequence). This CDR3 reads CASSLDLDSYNEQFF. The CDR3 DNA reads as TGTGCCAGCAGCTTAGATCTAGACTCCTACAATGAGCAGTTCTTC.

The rearrangement links TRBV5-1 to TRBJ1-5; D is perhaps TRBD1 (5 bases). Trimming cost V 0 bases and J 5 bases, with 9 bases left between them. This CDR3 is built from 14 residues. Per the germline V gene, CDR1 is SGHRS and CDR2 is YFSETQ. In nucleotides, the CDR3 is TGCGCCAGCAGCTTGGATCTGGGGCATCAGCCCCAGCATTTT. This translates into CASSLDLGHQPQHF.

This chain links TRBV19 with TRBJ1-5; D is possibly TRBD1 (6 bases). V shed 9 bases and J shed 9 bases, with 18 bases lying between them. Germline V gives CDR1 LNHDA, CDR2 SQIVND (reference sequence). The CDR3 spans 13 residues. The CDR3 sequence: CASHDRSQGPQHF. The CDR3 bases are TGTGCCAGCCATGACAGGTCCCAGGGGCCCCAGCATTTT.

The chain combines TRBV29-1 with TRBJ1-1, with D possibly TRBD1 on 6 matching bases. Trimming stripped 4 bases from V and 2 bases from J, with 11 bases between. The CDR3 runs to 13 residues. Germline CDR1 SQVTM, CDR2 ANQGSEA. CDR3 sequence (DNA): TGCAGCGTTGCCCCAGGGGCCAACACTGAAGCTTTCTTT. It is translated as CSVAPGANTEAFF. Supplemented by reference TRBV29-1 and TRBJ1-1, the full variable domain reads SAVISQKPSRDICQRGTSLTIQCQVDSQVTMMFWYRQQPGQSLTLIATANQGSEATYESGFVIDKFPISRPNLTFSTLTVSNMSPEDSSIYLCSVAPGANTEAFFGQGTRLTVV.

The rearrangement uses TRBV7-3 and TRBJ2-3; 8 bases agree with TRBD2. Germline V gives CDR1 SGHTA, CDR2 FQGTGA. After removal of 5 bases from V and 2 bases from J, the junction contained 6 bases not matched to a gene. The CDR3 runs to 15 residues. The CDR3 sequence is CASSPGGGFTDTQYF. The CDR3 coding sequence is TGTGCCAGCAGCCCGGGGGGGGGCTTCACAGATACGCAGTATTTT.

The V call is TRBV10-3, the J call TRBJ1-1; no reliable D call. The CDR3 totals 13 residues. Trimming stripped 7 bases from V and 5 bases from J, with 14 bases between. Germline loops: CDR1 ENHRY, CDR2 SYGVKD. CDR3 protein: CAINGVTGTEAFF. The CDR3 nucleotides are TGTGCCATCAACGGGGTAACCGGAACTGAAGCTTTCTTT.